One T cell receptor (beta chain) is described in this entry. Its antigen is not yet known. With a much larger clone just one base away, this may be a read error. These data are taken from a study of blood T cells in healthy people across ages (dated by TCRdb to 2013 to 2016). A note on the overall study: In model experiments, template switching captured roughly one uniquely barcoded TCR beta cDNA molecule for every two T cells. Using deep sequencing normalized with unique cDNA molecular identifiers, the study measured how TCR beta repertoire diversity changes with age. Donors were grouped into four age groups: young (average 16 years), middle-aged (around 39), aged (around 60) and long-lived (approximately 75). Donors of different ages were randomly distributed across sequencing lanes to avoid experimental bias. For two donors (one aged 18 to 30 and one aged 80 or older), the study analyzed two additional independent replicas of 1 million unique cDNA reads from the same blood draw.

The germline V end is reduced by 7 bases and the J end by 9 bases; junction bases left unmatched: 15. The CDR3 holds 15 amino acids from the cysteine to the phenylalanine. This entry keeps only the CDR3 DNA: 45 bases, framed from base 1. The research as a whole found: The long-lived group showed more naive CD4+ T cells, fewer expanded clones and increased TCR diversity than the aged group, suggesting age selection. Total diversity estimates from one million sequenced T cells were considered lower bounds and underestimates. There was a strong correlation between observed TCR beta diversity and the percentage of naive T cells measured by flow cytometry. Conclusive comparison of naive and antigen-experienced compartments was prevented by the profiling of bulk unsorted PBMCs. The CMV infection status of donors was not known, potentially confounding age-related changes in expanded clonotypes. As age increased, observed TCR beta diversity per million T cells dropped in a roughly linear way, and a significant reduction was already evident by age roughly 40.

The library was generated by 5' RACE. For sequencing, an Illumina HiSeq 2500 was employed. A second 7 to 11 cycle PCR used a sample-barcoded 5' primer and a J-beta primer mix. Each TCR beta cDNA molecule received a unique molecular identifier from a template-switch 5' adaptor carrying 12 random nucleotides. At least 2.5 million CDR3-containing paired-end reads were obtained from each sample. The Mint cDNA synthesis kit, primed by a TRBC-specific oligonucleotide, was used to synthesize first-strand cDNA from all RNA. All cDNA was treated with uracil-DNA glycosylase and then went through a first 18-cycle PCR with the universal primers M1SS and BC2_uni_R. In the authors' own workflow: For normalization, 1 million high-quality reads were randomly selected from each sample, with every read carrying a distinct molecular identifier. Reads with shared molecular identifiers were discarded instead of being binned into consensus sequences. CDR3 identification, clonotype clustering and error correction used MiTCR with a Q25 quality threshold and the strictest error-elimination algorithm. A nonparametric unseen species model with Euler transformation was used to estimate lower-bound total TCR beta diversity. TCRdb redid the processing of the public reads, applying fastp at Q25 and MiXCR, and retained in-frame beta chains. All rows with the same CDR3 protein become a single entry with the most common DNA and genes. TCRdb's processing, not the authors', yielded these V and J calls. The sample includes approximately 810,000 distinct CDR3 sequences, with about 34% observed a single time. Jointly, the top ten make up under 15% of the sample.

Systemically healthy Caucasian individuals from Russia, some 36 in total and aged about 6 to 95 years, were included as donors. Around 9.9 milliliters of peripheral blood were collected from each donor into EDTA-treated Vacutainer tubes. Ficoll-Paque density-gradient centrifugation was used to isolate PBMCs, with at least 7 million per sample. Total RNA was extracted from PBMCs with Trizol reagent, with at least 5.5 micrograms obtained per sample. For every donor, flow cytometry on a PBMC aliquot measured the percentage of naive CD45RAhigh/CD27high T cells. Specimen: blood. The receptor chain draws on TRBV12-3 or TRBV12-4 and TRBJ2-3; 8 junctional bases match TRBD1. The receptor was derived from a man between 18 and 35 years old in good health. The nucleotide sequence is TGTGCCAGCACCTTATCCGGGACAGGTTTGGAAACGCAGTATTTT. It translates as CASTLSGTGLETQYF.